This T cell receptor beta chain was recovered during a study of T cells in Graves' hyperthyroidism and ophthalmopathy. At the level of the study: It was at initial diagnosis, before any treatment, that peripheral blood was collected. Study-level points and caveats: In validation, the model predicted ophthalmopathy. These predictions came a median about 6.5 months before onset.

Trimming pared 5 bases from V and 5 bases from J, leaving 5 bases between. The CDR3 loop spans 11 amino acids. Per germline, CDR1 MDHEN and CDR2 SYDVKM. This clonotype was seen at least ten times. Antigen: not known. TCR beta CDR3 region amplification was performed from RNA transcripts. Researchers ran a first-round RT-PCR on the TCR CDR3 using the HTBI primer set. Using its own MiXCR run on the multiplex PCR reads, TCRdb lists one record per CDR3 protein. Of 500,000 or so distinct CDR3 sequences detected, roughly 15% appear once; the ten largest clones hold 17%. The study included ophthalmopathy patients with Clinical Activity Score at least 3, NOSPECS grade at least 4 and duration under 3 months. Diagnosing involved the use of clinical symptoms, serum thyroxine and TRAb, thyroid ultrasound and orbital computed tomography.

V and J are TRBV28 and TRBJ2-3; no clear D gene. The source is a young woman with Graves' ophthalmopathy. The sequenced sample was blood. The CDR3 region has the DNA TGTGCCAGCAGTCCGGAAGATACGCAGTATTTT. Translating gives CASSPEDTQYF.